What follows is one T cell receptor (beta chain) and its context. As yet, its antigen is unknown. The assay was immunoSEQ multiplex PCR, and TCRdb's table has in-frame clones only and misses some. The sample holds tens of thousands of clones, less than 85% seen once. This entry belongs to a study of graft-versus-host responses after intestinal transplantation. Looking at the study overall: Anti-thymocyte globulin served as induction for all recipients, who then took tacrolimus and steroids for roughly 3 years. General study results and limits: Graft-versus-host to host-versus-graft clonal ratios in allografts were high in patients with graft-donor T cell macrochimerism. GvH clones were found in recipient marrow; some appeared first in ileum or blood.

Germline V lookup: CDR1 MNHEY, CDR2 SVGAGI. Trimming took 4 bases from V and 0 from J; bases not matched to a gene: 0. The CDR3 is made up of 15 amino acids. The source material was unstimulated CD4+ T cells sorted from spleen or lymph node cells, sampled before transplant. The chain employs TRBV6-5 and TRBJ2-2; 9 bases map to TRBD1. The clonotype comes from a human donor who was the organ donor for an intestinal transplant. CDR3 protein: CASSWTGANTGELFF. CDR3 in DNA: TGTGCCAGCAGTTGGACAGGGGCGAACACCGGGGAGCTGTTTTTT.